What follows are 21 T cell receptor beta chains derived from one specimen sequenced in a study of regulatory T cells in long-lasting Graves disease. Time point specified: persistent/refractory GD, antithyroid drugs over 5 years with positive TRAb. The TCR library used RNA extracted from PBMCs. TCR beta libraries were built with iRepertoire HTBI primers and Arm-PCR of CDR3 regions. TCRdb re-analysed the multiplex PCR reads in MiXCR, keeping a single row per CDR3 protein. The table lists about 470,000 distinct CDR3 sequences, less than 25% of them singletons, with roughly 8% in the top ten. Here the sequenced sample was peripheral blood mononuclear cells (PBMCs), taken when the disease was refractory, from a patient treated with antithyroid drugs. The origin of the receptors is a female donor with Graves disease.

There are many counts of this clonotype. DNA of the CDR3: TGTGCCAGCAGCCGTGACTTGTCCGGGGAGCTGTTTTTT. Translating gives CASSRDLSGELFF. The chain joins TRBV7-3 to TRBJ2-2; D unclear. V lost 5 bases, J lost 6 bases, and 10 bases lay in between. The germline V gene encodes CDR1 SGHTA and CDR2 FQGTGA. This CDR3 region has 13 residues.

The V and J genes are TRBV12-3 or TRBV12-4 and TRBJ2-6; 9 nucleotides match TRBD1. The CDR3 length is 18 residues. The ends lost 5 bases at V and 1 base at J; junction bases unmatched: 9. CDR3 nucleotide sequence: TGTGCCAGCAGTAAACCGGGACAGGGAATGTCTGGGGCCAACGTCCTGACTTTC. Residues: CASSKPGQGMSGANVLTF.

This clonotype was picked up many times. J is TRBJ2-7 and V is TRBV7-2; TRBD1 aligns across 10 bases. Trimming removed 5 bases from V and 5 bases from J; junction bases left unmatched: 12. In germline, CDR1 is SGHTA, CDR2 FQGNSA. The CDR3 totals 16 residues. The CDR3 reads CASSAKLRDRGNEQYF. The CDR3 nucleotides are TGTGCCAGCAGCGCAAAGCTCCGGGACAGGGGAAACGAGCAGTACTTC.

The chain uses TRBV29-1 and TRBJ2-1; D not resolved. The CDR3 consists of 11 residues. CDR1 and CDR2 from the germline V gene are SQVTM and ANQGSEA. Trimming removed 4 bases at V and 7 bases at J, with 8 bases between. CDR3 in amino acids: CSVVELNEQFF. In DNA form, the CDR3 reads TGCAGCGTTGTCGAGCTAAATGAGCAGTTCTTC.

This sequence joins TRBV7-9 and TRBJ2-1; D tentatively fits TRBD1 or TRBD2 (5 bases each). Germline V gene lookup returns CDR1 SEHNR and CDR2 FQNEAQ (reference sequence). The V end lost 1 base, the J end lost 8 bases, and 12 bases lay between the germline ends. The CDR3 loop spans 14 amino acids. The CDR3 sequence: CASSLGGRADEQFF. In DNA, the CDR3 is TGTGCCAGCAGCTTAGGGGGACGGGCGGATGAGCAGTTCTTC.

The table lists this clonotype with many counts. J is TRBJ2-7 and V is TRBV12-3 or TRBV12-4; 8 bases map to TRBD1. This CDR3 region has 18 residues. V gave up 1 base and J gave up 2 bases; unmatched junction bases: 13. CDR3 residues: CASSLGGQGMAGAYEQYF. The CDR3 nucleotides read TGTGCCAGCAGTTTAGGTGGACAGGGTATGGCGGGCGCCTACGAGCAGTACTTC.

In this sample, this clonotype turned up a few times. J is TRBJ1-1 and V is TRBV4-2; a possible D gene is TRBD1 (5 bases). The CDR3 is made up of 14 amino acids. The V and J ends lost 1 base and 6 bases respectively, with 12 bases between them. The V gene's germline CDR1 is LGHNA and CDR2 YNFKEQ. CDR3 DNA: TGTGCCAGCAGCCAAGGGGCGGGACTGGCTGAAGCTTTCTTT. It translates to CASSQGAGLAEAFF.

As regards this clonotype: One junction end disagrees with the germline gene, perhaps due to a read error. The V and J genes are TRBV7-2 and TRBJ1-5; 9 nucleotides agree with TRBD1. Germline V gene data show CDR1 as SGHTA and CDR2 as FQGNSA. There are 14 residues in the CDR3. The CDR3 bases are TGTGTCAGCAGCCGGACAGGGGATTATCAGCCCCAGCATTTT. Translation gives CVSSRTGDYQPQHF.

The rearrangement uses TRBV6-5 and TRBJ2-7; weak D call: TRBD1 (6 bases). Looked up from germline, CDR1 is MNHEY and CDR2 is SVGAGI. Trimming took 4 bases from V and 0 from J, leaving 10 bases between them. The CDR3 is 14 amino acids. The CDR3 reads CASSFRGYSYEQYF. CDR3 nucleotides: TGTGCCAGCAGTTTCAGGGGTTACTCCTACGAGCAGTACTTC.

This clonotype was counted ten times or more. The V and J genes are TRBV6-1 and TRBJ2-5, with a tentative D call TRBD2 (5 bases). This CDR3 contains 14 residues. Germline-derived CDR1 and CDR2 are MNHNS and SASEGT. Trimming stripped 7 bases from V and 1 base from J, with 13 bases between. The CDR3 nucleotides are TGTGCCAGCACTCACGGTGGACTCCAAGAGACCCAGTACTTC. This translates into CASTHGGLQETQYF.

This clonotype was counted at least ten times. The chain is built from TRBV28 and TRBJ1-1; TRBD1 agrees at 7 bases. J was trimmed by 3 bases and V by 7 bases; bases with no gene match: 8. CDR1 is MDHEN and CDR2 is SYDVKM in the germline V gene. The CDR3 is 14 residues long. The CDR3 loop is CASTLTGRDTEAFF. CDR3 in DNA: TGTGCCAGCACCCTGACAGGGCGGGACACTGAAGCTTTCTTT.

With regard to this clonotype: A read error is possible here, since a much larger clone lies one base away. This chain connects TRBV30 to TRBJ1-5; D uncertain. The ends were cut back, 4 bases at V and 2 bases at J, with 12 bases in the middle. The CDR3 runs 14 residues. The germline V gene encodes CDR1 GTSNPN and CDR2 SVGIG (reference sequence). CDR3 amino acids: CAWTQETGNQPQHF. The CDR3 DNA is TGTGCCTGGACTCAGGAAACGGGCAATCAGCCCCAGCATTTT. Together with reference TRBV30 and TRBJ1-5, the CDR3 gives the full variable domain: SQTIHQWPATLVQPVGSPLSLECTVEGTSNPNLYWYRQAAGRGLQLLFYSVGIGQISSEVPQNLSASRPQDRQFILSSKKLLLSDSGFYLCAWTQETGNQPQHFGDGTRLSIL.

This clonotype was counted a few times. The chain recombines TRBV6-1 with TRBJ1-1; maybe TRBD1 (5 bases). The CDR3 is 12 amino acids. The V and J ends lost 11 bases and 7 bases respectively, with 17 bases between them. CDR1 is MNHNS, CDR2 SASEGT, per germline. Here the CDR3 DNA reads TGTGCCTCGGGGGTAGGGTCGGTTGAAGCTTTCTTT. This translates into CASGVGSVEAFF.

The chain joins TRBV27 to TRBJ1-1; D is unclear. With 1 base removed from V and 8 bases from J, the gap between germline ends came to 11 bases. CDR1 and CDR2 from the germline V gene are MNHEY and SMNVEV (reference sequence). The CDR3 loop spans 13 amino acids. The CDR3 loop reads CASSLWKQTEAFF. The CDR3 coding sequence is TGTGCCAGCAGTTTATGGAAACAAACGGAAGCTTTCTTT.

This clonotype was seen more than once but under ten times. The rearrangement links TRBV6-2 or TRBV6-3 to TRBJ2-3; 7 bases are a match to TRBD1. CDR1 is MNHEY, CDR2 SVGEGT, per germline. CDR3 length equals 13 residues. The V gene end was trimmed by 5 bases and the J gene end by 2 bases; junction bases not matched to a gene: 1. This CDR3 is CASSGTVTDTQYF. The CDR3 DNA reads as TGTGCCAGCAGTGGGACAGTCACAGATACGCAGTATTTT.

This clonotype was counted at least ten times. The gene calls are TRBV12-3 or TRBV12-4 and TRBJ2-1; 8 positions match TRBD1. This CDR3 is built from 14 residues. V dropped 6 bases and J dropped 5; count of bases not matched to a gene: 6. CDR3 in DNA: TGTGCCAGCAGCTACAGGGGGTTGAACAATGAGCAGTTCTTC. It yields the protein CASSYRGLNNEQFF.

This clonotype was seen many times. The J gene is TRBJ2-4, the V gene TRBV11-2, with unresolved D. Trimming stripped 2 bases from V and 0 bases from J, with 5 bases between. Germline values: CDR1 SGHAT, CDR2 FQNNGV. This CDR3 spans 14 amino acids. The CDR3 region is CASSLSLAKNIQYF. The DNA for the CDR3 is TGTGCCAGCAGCTTATCTCTAGCCAAAAACATTCAGTACTTC.

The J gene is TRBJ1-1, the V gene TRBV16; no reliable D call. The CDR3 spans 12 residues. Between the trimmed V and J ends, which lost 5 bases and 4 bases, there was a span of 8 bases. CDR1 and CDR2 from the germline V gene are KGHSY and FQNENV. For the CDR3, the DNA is TGTGCCAGCAGCAGCTCAAGCACTGAAGCTTTCTTT. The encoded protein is CASSSSSTEAFF.

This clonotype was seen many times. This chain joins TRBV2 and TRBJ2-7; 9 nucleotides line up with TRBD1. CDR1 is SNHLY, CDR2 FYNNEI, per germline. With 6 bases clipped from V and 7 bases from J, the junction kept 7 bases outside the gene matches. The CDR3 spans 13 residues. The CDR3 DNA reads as TGTGCCAGCAGGTCGTCCGGGACAGGGGAGCAGTACTTC. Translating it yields CASRSSGTGEQYF.

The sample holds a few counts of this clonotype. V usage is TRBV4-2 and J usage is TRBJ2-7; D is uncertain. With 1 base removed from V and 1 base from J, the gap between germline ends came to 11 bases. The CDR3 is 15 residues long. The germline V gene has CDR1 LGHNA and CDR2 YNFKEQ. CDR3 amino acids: CASSQGVTNSYEQYF. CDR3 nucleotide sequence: TGTGCCAGCAGCCAAGGGGTTACTAATTCCTACGAGCAGTACTTC.

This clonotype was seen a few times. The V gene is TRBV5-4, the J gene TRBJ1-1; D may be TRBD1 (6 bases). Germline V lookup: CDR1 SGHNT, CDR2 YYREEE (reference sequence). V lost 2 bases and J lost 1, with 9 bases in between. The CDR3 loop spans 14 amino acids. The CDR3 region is CASSLQGWNTEAFF. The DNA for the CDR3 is TGTGCCAGCAGCTTACAGGGTTGGAACACTGAAGCTTTCTTT.